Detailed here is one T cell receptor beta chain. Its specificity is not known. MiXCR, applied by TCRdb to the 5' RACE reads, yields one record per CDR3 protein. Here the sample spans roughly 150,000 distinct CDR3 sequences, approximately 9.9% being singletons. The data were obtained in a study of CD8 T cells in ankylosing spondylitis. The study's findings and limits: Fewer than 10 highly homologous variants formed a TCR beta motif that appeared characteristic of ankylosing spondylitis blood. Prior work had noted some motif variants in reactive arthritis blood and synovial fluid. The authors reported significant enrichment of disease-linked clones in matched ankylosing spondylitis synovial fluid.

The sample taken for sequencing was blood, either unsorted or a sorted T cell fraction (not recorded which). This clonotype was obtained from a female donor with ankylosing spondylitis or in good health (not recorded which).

The CDR3 is CASSPSLGLGAETQYF. CDR3 sequence (DNA): TGCGCCAGCAGCCCCTCACTCGGGCTAGGCGCGGAGACCCAGTACTTC. This chain connects TRBV4-3 to TRBJ2-5; no clear D. The CDR3 is 16 amino acids. Trimming pared 4 bases from V and 5 bases from J, leaving 20 bases between. The germline CDR1 and CDR2 sequences are LGHNA and YSLEER.